This TCR beta chain originates from a study of blood T cell repertoires in COVID-19. Germline loops: CDR1 MGHRA, CDR2 YSYEKL. The CDR3 runs 15 residues. V lost 4 bases to trimming and J lost 2 bases, with 14 bases between them. Profiled with immunoSEQ multiplex PCR; TCRdb holds only in-frame clones, not every one. This repertoire shows 380,000 or so clones, 80% to 90% found once; its top ten account for 0.95% to 1.5%. Sequenced material: peripheral blood. The origin of this receptor is a man aged 35 to 55 with acute or convalescent COVID-19. The genes are TRBV4-1 and TRBJ1-2; D is ambiguous. The CDR3 region is CASSRYPKENYGYTF. CDR3 nucleotide sequence: TGCGCCAGCAGCCGATACCCGAAGGAGAACTATGGCTACACCTTC.